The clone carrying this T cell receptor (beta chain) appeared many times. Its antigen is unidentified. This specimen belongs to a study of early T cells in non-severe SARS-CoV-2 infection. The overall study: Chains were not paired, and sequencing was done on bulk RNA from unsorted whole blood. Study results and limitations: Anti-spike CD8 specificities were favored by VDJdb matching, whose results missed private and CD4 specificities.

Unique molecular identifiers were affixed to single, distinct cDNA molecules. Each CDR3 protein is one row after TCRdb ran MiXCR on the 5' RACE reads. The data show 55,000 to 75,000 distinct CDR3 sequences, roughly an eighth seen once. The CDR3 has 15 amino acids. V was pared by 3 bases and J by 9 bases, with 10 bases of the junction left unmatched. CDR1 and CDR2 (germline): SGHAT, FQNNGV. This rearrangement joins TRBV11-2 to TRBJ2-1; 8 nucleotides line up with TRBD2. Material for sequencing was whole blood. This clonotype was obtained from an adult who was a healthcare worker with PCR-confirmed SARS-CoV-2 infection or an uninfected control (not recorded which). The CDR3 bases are TGTGCCAGCAGCTTTTCTAGCGGGTCCCTCGGTGAGCAGTTCTTC. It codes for CASSFSSGSLGEQFF. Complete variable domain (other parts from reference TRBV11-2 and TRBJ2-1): EAGVAQSPRYKIIEKRQSVAFWCNPISGHATLYWYQQILGQGPKLLIQFQNNGVVDDSQLPKDRFSAERLKGVDSTLKIQPAKLEDSAVYLCASSFSSGSLGEQFFGPGTRLTVL.